This paragraph covers one TCR beta chain sequence. Antigen specificity is unknown. This entry comes from a study of T cell responses to AZD1222 COVID-19 vaccine. This CDR3 spans 15 amino acids. The trim removed 7 bases at V and 5 bases at J, leaving 11 bases unmatched. CDR1 and CDR2 (germline): SNHLY, FYNNEI. Regarding the study as a whole: Repertoire sampling was restricted to post-peak T cell response timepoints.

Sequencing was performed with immunoSEQ multiplex PCR; in TCRdb, only in-frame clones are kept and a portion is missing. Among tens of thousands of clones listed, approximately 90% were seen once. The receptor was derived from an adult who received the AZD1222 COVID-19 vaccine. This chain joins TRBV2 and TRBJ2-1, with 7 bases matching TRBD1. The sequencing used peripheral blood, collected 28 days after the second AZD1222 dose. DNA of the CDR3: TGTGCCAGCACAATAGAGGGGGCCGGGAACAATGAGCAGTTCTTC. This translates into CASTIEGAGNNEQFF.